Included here is one TCR beta chain sequence, with context. As processed by the authors: Scientists estimated how many nucleated cells there were by amplifying reference gene primers. Profiled with immunoSEQ multiplex PCR; TCRdb holds only in-frame clones, not every one. From that table come the V and J calls and clone size; the DNA was used to work out D and trimming. The data show about 34,000 clones, with 88% seen just once and 13% to 15% held by the top ten. This CDR3 is 11 amino acids long. Germline V gene data show CDR1 as DFQATT and CDR2 as SNEGSKA (reference sequence). V lost 6 bases and J 7 bases, leaving 13 bases between the germline ends. The entry originates in a study of blood T cell repertoires in COVID-19. About the research overall: Donors in the United States, Italy and Spain gave samples during acute or convalescent COVID-19. PBMCs, B-cell-depleted T cells, or T cells were the source of the cDNA or gDNA that made up the material.

Sequencing used peripheral blood. The rearrangement uses TRBV20-1 and TRBJ2-7; a weak D match, TRBD1 (6 bases). The clonotype comes from a man aged 55 to 70 with active COVID-19. Written as DNA, the CDR3 is TGCAGTGCATCCGGACAGAGAGAGCAGTACTTC. Its protein is CSASGQREQYF.